This note documents a single T cell receptor (beta chain) sequence. Sequencing targeted TCR beta in blood CD8+ and CD4+ T cells. Each multiple sclerosis control was a treatment-naive patient with relapsing-remitting disease that was either stable or active. The data were obtained in a study of CD8 T cells in Susac syndrome. Reverse transcription of about 0.45 to 1 ug RNA was carried out with random hexamers. With immunoSEQ multiplex PCR, TCR beta CDR3 was amplified across 54 Vbeta and 13 Jbeta. TCRdb re-analysed the immunoSEQ multiplex PCR reads in MiXCR, keeping a single row per CDR3 protein. The sample contains 150,000 to 190,000 distinct CDR3 sequences, 90% to 95% of which appear only once. This CDR3 contains 13 residues. The germline gives CDR1 MNHEY, CDR2 SMNVEV (reference sequence). The germline V and J ends were trimmed by 6 bases and 4 bases, with 13 bases remaining between them.

The clonotype comes from a human donor with multiple sclerosis. Sequencing used CD8+ T cells from PBMCs. The chain carries TRBV27 and TRBJ2-7, with TRBD1 as a possible D gene (6 bases). In nucleotides, the CDR3 is TGTGCCAGCAGCAGTGACACAGGGTACGAGCAGTACTTC. As protein: CASSSDTGYEQYF.